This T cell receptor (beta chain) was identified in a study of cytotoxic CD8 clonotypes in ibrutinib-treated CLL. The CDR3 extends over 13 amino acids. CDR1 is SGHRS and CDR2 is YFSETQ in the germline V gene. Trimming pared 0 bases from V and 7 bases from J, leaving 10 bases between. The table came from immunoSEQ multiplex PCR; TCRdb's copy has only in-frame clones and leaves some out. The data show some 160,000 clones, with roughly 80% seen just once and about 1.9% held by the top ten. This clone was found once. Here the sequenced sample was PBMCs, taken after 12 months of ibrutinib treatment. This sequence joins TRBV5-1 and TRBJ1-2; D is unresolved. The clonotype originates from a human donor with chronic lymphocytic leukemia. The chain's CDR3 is CASSLEIRSGYTF. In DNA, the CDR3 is TGCGCCAGCAGCTTGGAGATAAGGAGTGGCTACACCTTC.